What follows are 21 T cell receptor beta chains derived from one specimen sequenced in a study of blood T cell repertoires in COVID-19 (dated by TCRdb to about 2020). Libraries were built with the immunoSEQ multiplex PCR assay. Imported from immuneACCESS, the table was reduced by TCRdb to in-frame sequences with V and J called. These copies leave out some clones; in studies compared against another copy, an unresolved V gene accounts for under half, and the cause of the remainder is not known. The sample profile shows 200,000 to 250,000 clones; around 81% of them were found once. The ten largest account for approximately 4.6% of the sample. Material: PBMCs or T cells enriched from blood (not recorded which). These TCRs come from a man aged 25-40 years with acute COVID-19.

The chain links TRBV13 to TRBJ1-2, with a weak D call TRBD1 (5 bases). The CDR3 has 15 residues. V was shortened by 1 base and J by 8 bases, with 17 bases between the two germline ends. CDR1 and CDR2 (germline): PRHDT, FYEKMQ (reference sequence). This CDR3 is CASSLEVSGGAGYTF. The CDR3 nucleotides are TGTGCCAGCAGCTTAGAAGTCTCCGGCGGGGCGGGCTACACCTTC.

The V and J genes are TRBV12-3 or TRBV12-4 and TRBJ2-7; D ambiguous. The CDR3 has 12 residues. V gave up 5 bases and J gave up 2 bases, with 7 bases separating them. CDR3 sequence reads: CASSQIPYEQYF. In DNA form, the CDR3 reads TGTGCCAGCAGTCAAATTCCCTACGAGCAGTACTTC.

The rearrangement joins TRBV28 to TRBJ1-1; a possible D gene is TRBD1 (6 bases). Trimming removed 4 bases at V and 2 bases at J, with 23 bases between. The CDR3 runs 18 residues. Germline V gene lookup returns CDR1 MDHEN and CDR2 SYDVKM. In nucleotides, the CDR3 is TGTGCCAGCAGTTCAGGACAAGCTAGGGGGTCGTATAACACTGAAGCTTTCTTT. This gives the protein CASSSGQARGSYNTEAFF.

The V call is TRBV4-2, the J call TRBJ1-4, with D unclear. Per the germline V gene, CDR1 is LGHNA and CDR2 is YNFKEQ. The CDR3 extends over 16 amino acids. With 0 bases removed from V and 7 bases from J, the gap between germline ends came to 15 bases. The CDR3 protein is CASSQDDRLPGEKLFF. Here the CDR3 DNA reads TGTGCCAGCAGCCAAGACGATAGATTGCCGGGTGAAAAACTGTTTTTT.

The chain carries TRBV30 and TRBJ2-3, with D possibly TRBD2 on 6 matching bases. Per germline, CDR1 GTSNPN and CDR2 SVGIG (reference sequence). V was pared by 2 bases and J by 3 bases, with 15 bases between. CDR3 length: 15 residues. CDR3 bases: TGTGCCTGGAGTCTCGGGGGTGGCGGAACAGATACGCAGTATTTT. This translates into CAWSLGGGGTDTQYF.

Written as DNA, the CDR3 is TGTGCCAGCAGCTTAGGCAGGGCTAAGAGTCAGCCCCAGCATTTT. This gives the protein CASSLGRAKSQPQHF. This chain connects TRBV7-2 to TRBJ1-5, with a weak D call TRBD1 (5 bases). V lost 1 base and J lost 6, with 13 bases in between. The germline V gene has CDR1 SGHTA and CDR2 FQGNSA. This CDR3 comprises 15 residues. The whole variable domain, filled in from reference TRBV7-2 and TRBJ1-5, reads GAGVSQSPSNKVTEKGKDVELRCDPISGHTALYWYRQSLGQGLEFLIYFQGNSAPDKSGLPSDRFSAERTGGSVSTLTIQRTQQEDSAVYLCASSLGRAKSQPQHFGDGTRLSIL.

V usage is TRBV27 and J usage is TRBJ2-1, with D tentatively TRBD2 (6 bases). This CDR3 has 16 residues. CDR1 is MNHEY, CDR2 SMNVEV, per germline (reference sequence). The V and J ends lost 6 bases and 7 bases respectively, with 22 bases between them. The CDR3 region is CASSSAPWTRGNEQFF. CDR3 in DNA: TGTGCCAGCAGCTCTGCTCCTTGGACCCGGGGGAATGAGCAGTTCTTC.

The V and J genes are TRBV9 and TRBJ2-1; the D gene is possibly TRBD1 (5 bases). The CDR3 runs 14 residues. With 2 bases removed from V and 6 bases from J, the gap between germline ends came to 12 bases. The V gene's germline CDR1 is SGDLS and CDR2 YYNGEE. The CDR3 nucleotides are TGTGCCAGCAGCGTCGACAGCGTCCGCAATGAGCAGTTCTTC. Its translation is CASSVDSVRNEQFF.

The J gene is TRBJ1-5, the V gene TRBV10-3; weak D call: TRBD1 (5 bases). Germline V gene lookup returns CDR1 ENHRY and CDR2 SYGVKD. CDR3 length: 13 residues. Trimming pared 7 bases from V and 2 bases from J, leaving 9 bases between. The CDR3: CAITPGGNQPQHF. The CDR3 bases are TGTGCCATCACACCGGGGGGCAATCAGCCCCAGCATTTT.

The chain joins TRBV20-1 to TRBJ1-1; tentative D call: TRBD1 (6 bases). This CDR3 spans 13 amino acids. V was trimmed by 3 bases and J by 3 bases, leaving 11 bases between them. Germline-derived CDR1 and CDR2 are DFQATT and SNEGSKA (reference sequence). CDR3 sequence (DNA): TGCAGTGCTAGTAAGGGGGTGGACACTGAAGCTTTCTTT. Translation: CSASKGVDTEAFF.

J is TRBJ1-4 and V is TRBV9, with a possible D match to TRBD1 (6 bases). Between the trimmed V and J ends, which lost 4 bases and 2 bases, there was a span of 15 bases. This CDR3 spans 16 amino acids. Per the germline V gene, CDR1 is SGDLS and CDR2 is YYNGEE. The CDR3 sequence: CASSPSVGATNEKLFF. Written as DNA, the CDR3 is TGTGCCAGCAGCCCTTCCGTGGGGGCTACTAATGAAAAACTGTTTTTT.

The gene calls are TRBV5-5 and TRBJ1-2; D possibly corresponds to TRBD1 (6 bases). CDR1 is SGHKS, CDR2 YYEKEE, per germline (reference sequence). The CDR3 has 16 residues. The ends were cut back, 1 base at V and 1 base at J, with 14 bases in the middle. CDR3 bases: TGTGCCAGCAGCTTGAACAGGGAAACACATAACTATGGCTACACCTTC. The encoded protein is CASSLNRETHNYGYTF.

This clone has just a few counts. The chain links TRBV6-1 to TRBJ1-4, with D maybe TRBD1 (5 bases). CDR1 and CDR2 from the germline V gene are MNHNS and SASEGT. V lost 3 bases to trimming and J lost 2 bases, with 22 bases between them. The CDR3 is 19 residues long. The CDR3 DNA is TGTGCCAGCAGTGACCTCTGGGCAGGGAAAGGTGGGACTAATGAAAAACTGTTTTTT. It codes for CASSDLWAGKGGTNEKLFF.

The chain recombines TRBV19 with TRBJ2-3; 8 bases align to TRBD2. Trimming removed 2 bases from V and 2 bases from J; junction bases left unmatched: 3. CDR1 LNHDA and CDR2 SQIVND come from the germline V gene (reference sequence). The CDR3 has 15 residues. CDR3 in amino acids: CASSITSGLTDTQYF. The CDR3 region has the DNA TGTGCCAGTAGTATAACTAGCGGCCTCACAGATACGCAGTATTTT.

The chain uses TRBV30 and TRBJ2-7; D remains ambiguous. Per the germline V gene, CDR1 is GTSNPN and CDR2 is SVGIG (reference sequence). The CDR3 spans 13 residues. Trimming took 1 base from V and 0 from J, leaving 7 bases between them. CDR3 sequence: CAWSGYSSYEQYF. The CDR3 DNA is TGTGCCTGGAGTGGGTACAGCTCCTACGAGCAGTACTTC. Full variable domain (remainder filled in from reference TRBV30 and TRBJ2-7): SQTIHQWPATLVQPVGSPLSLECTVEGTSNPNLYWYRQAAGRGLQLLFYSVGIGQISSEVPQNLSASRPQDRQFILSSKKLLLSDSGFYLCAWSGYSSYEQYFGPGTRLTVT.

The J gene is TRBJ2-7, the V gene TRBV12-5, with D possibly TRBD2 on 6 matching bases. This CDR3 spans 12 amino acids. V was pared by 4 bases and J by 9 bases, with 13 bases between. CDR1 and CDR2 (germline): LGHNT, FRNRAP. CDR3 loop: CASGWDFLSQYF. The CDR3 coding sequence is TGTGCTAGTGGTTGGGACTTTCTCTCGCAGTACTTC. Full variable domain (remainder filled in from reference TRBV12-5 and TRBJ2-7): DARVTQTPRHKVTEMGQEVTMRCQPILGHNTVFWYRQTMMQGLELLAYFRNRAPLDDSGMPKDRFSAEMPDATLATLKIQPSEPRDSAVYFCASGWDFLSQYFGPGTRLTVT.

The chain links TRBV6-5 to TRBJ1-5, with D perhaps TRBD1 (5 bases). Trimming removed 0 bases at V and 7 bases at J, with 10 bases between. CDR1 and CDR2 from the germline V gene are MNHEY and SVGAGI. This CDR3 comprises 14 residues. CDR3 bases: TGTGCCAGCAGTTACTCGGCAGGGCAACAGCCCCAGCATTTT. Protein sequence: CASSYSAGQQPQHF.

The chain couples TRBV4-2 to TRBJ1-6; no firm D call. CDR3 size: 12 residues. The germline CDR1 and CDR2 sequences are LGHNA and YNFKEQ. Trimming removed 0 bases from V and 11 bases from J, with 5 bases in between. The CDR3 spells CASSQEAAPLHF. CDR3 coding DNA: TGTGCCAGCAGCCAAGAGGCCGCACCCCTCCACTTT.

This chain links TRBV10-1 with TRBJ2-3; 8 positions agree with TRBD1. From germline, CDR1 is WNHNN and CDR2 SYGVQD (reference sequence). CDR3 length equals 14 residues. Unmatched junction bases numbered 3, after V lost 6 bases and J lost 1 base. The CDR3 DNA follows: TGCGCCAGCAGAGGGACAGGCCGCACAGATACGCAGTATTTT. It yields the protein CASRGTGRTDTQYF.

The rearrangement links TRBV6-5 to TRBJ1-2; 9 positions match TRBD1. CDR1 MNHEY and CDR2 SVGAGI come from the germline V gene. V lost 1 base to trimming and J lost 5 bases; unmatched junction nucleotides: 5. This CDR3 has 15 amino acids. The CDR3 bases are TGTGCCAGCAGTTACTTTACAGGGGGCTCATATGGCTACACCTTC. Translated, it gives CASSYFTGGSYGYTF.

In this sample, this clone turned up a few times. This chain joins TRBV5-5 and TRBJ1-5, with a tentative D call TRBD1 (6 bases). Germline values: CDR1 SGHKS, CDR2 YYEKEE (reference sequence). The CDR3 consists of 14 residues. The germline V and J ends were trimmed by 3 bases and 6 bases, with 13 bases remaining between them. CDR3 residues: CASSYTGTSQPQHF. CDR3 in DNA: TGTGCCAGCAGCTATACCGGGACAAGTCAGCCCCAGCATTTT. Filled out from reference TRBV5-5 and TRBJ1-5, the complete variable domain reads DAGVTQSPTHLIKTRGQQVTLRCSPISGHKSVSWYQQVLGQGPQFIFQYYEKEERGRGNFPDRFSARQFPNYSSELNVNALLLGDSALYLCASSYTGTSQPQHFGDGTRLSIL.